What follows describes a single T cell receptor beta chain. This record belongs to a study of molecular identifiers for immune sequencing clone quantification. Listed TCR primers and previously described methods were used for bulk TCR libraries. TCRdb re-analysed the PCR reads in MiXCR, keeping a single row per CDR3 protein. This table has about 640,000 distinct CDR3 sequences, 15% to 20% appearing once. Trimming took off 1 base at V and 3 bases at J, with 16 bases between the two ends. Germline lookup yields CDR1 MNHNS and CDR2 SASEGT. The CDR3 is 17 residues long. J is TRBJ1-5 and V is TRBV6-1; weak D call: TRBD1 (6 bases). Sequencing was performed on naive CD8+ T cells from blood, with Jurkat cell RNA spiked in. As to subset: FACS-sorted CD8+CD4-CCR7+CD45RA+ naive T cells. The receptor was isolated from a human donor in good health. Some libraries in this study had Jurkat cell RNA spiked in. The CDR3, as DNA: TGTGCCAGCAGTGAAGGGTTTGGGGGGGCGGACAATCAGCCCCAGCATTTT. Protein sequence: CASSEGFGGADNQPQHF.